The rows below give T cell receptor beta chains drawn from one sample of a study of beta chain features in type 1 diabetes. Profiled with immunoSEQ multiplex PCR; TCRdb holds only in-frame clones, not every one. The sample carries roughly 350,000 clones, roughly a tenth recorded once. Sequencing was done on a sample of central memory CD4+ T cells from blood. The source of these receptors is a man under 40 with type 1 diabetes. The CDR3 runs from the conserved cysteine through the conserved F or W. Fields, in order: clone size, D gene, V gene, J gene, CDR3 protein, CDR3 DNA. The D gene is left open where the match is weak. Only some rows state a clone size, as once, few, many or a class for expanded clones.

NA	NA	TRBV2	TRBJ2-7	CASSGQPTYEQYF	TGTGCCAGCAGTGGGCAGCCTACCTACGAGCAGTACTTC
many	NA	TRBV19	TRBJ2-7	CASSIGGGEQYF	TGTGCCAGTAGTATAGGCGGAGGAGAGCAGTACTTC
NA	NA	TRBV5-4	TRBJ1-1	CASSLGQGTMNTEAFF	TGTGCCAGCAGCTTGGGGCAGGGTACCATGAACACTGAAGCTTTCTTT
many	NA	TRBV7-9	TRBJ2-1	CASSLSYNEQFF	TGTGCCAGCAGCTTATCGTACAATGAGCAGTTCTTC
few	TRBD1	TRBV6-6	TRBJ2-7	CASSYPDRGYEQYF	TGTGCCAGCAGCTACCCCGACAGGGGCTACGAGCAGTACTTC
few	TRBD1	TRBV6-5	TRBJ2-7	CASNHPGQGIYEQYF	TGTGCCAGCAATCACCCGGGACAGGGGATCTACGAGCAGTACTTC
NA	NA	TRBV7-8	TRBJ2-1	CASSRGGEQFF	TGTGCCAGCAGCCGAGGGGGTGAGCAGTTCTTC
few	NA	TRBV28	TRBJ2-4	CASSFIGGIQYF	TGTGCCAGCAGTTTTATCGGGGGCATTCAGTACTTC
NA	NA	TRBV19	TRBJ2-4	CASSMGGNAPGNIQYF	TGTGCCAGTAGTATGGGCGGGAACGCCCCGGGAAACATTCAGTACTTC
many	NA	TRBV23-1	TRBJ1-1	CASSQPREVNMNTEAFF	TGCGCCAGCAGTCAGCCGCGGGAGGTCAACATGAACACTGAAGCTTTCTTT
few	TRBD1	TRBV5-4	TRBJ2-7	CASSLRDSSYEQYF	TGTGCCAGCAGCTTGCGGGACAGCTCCTACGAGCAGTACTTC
few	NA	TRBV5-6	TRBJ2-7	CASSSGQYEQYF	TGTGCCAGCAGCTCAGGGCAGTACGAGCAGTACTTC
few	NA	TRBV7-9	TRBJ2-5	CASSLAAETQYF	TGTGCCAGCAGCTTAGCCGCCGAGACCCAGTACTTC
few	NA	TRBV7-7	TRBJ2-5	CASSQTRGEQETQYF	TGTGCCAGCAGCCAGACTCGCGGCGAGCAAGAGACCCAGTACTTC
few	TRBD2	TRBV5-6	TRBJ2-1	CASSANLLAGTNEQFF	TGTGCCAGCAGCGCCAATTTACTAGCGGGGACCAATGAGCAGTTCTTC
few	NA	TRBV11-2	TRBJ1-6	CASSLDQGIGALHF	TGTGCCAGCAGCTTAGACCAGGGGATAGGGGCCCTCCACTTT
few	NA	TRBV4-1	TRBJ1-5	CASSQDYLRDNQPQHF	TGCGCCAGCAGCCAGGATTATCTCAGGGACAATCAGCCCCAGCATTTT
NA	NA	TRBV5-4	TRBJ2-3	CASTRGGSTDTQYF	TGCGCCAGCACCCGGGGAGGATCCACAGATACGCAGTATTTT
NA	TRBD1	TRBV28	TRBJ1-1	CASSLVQGQWGGAFF	TGTGCCAGCAGTTTGGTACAGGGGCAATGGGGGGGAGCTTTCTTT
few	NA	TRBV6-1	TRBJ1-5	CASSSQGANNQPQHF	TGTGCCAGCAGCTCACAGGGTGCGAACAATCAGCCCCAGCATTTT
NA	NA	TRBV28	TRBJ1-5	CASTEVGQPQHF	TGTGCCAGCACCGAGGTAGGGCAGCCCCAGCATTTT
few	TRBD1	TRBV30	TRBJ2-7	CAWSGQGQQYF	TGTGCCTGGAGCGGACAGGGGCAGCAGTACTTC
NA	TRBD1	TRBV7-9	TRBJ1-1	CASSQEPVGQGITEAFF	TGTGCCAGCAGCCAAGAACCCGTCGGACAGGGAATAACTGAAGCTTTCTTT
NA	TRBD2	TRBV9	TRBJ2-5	CASSVGVAGVETQYF	TGTGCCAGCAGCGTAGGGGTAGCGGGAGTAGAGACCCAGTACTTC
many	NA	TRBV7-2	TRBJ2-2	CASSPWRRENTGELFF	TGTGCCAGCAGCCCCTGGCGGCGGGAGAACACCGGGGAGCTGTTTTTT
NA	TRBD1	TRBV5-1	TRBJ2-7	CASGTGGSYYEQYF	TGCGCCAGCGGGACAGGGGGTTCTTACTACGAGCAGTACTTC
few	TRBD1	TRBV5-5	TRBJ2-7	CASSVGRQGGYEQYF	TGTGCCAGCAGCGTAGGACGACAGGGCGGCTACGAGCAGTACTTC
few	TRBD2	TRBV6-5	TRBJ2-5	CASSYSSGSGGETQYF	TGTGCCAGCAGTTACTCTAGCGGGAGTGGAGGAGAGACCCAGTACTTC
few	NA	TRBV19	TRBJ2-1	CASSFRARAANEQFF	TGTGCCAGTAGTTTCAGGGCCAGGGCGGCCAATGAGCAGTTCTTC
many	NA	TRBV4-2	TRBJ2-7	CASSQDLLNYEQYF	TGTGCCAGCAGCCAAGATCTACTAAACTACGAGCAGTACTTC
few	NA	TRBV15	TRBJ2-5	CATSRGNQETQYF	TGTGCCACCAGCAGAGGCAACCAAGAGACCCAGTACTTC
NA	NA	TRBV7-9	TRBJ2-7	CASSAVWDYEQYF	TGTGCCAGCAGTGCCGTTTGGGACTACGAGCAGTACTTC
NA	NA	TRBV20-1	TRBJ2-2	CSASADKLFF	TGCAGTGCTTCCGCCGACAAGCTGTTTTTT
NA	NA	TRBV27	TRBJ1-3	CASSPSLSGNTIYF	TGTGCCAGCAGCCCCTCACTCTCTGGAAACACCATATATTTT